A single sample is the source of the 11 T cell receptor beta chains below, sequenced in a study of OX40 agonist ivuxolimab in advanced cancers. Produced via immunoSEQ multiplex PCR; TCRdb's table is partial and in-frame only. The sample carries about 41,000 clones, around 87% recorded once. Material: CD4+ or CD8+ T cells sorted from blood, obtained in a trial of the OX40 agonist ivuxolimab. The source of these receptors is an adult with an advanced solid tumor such as melanoma, head and neck, liver or kidney cancer.

In its sample, this clone was seen once. The chain carries TRBV11-2 and TRBJ2-2, with D tentatively TRBD1 or TRBD2 (5 bases each). In germline, CDR1 is SGHAT, CDR2 FQNNGV. The length of the CDR3 is 15 residues. Trimming removed 3 bases at V and 5 bases at J, with 13 bases between. The CDR3 DNA reads as TGTGCCAGCAGCTTTCGAGGGGCCGGGACCGGGGAGCTGTTTTTT. Protein: CASSFRGAGTGELFF.

This clone is a singleton in its sample. The chain combines TRBV13 with TRBJ2-5; 8 bases map to TRBD1. J gave up 8 bases and V 6 bases, and 8 bases lay outside the gene matches. The CDR3 runs to 13 residues. Germline V gene sequence: CDR1 PRHDT, CDR2 FYEKMQ (reference sequence). The CDR3 nucleotides read TGTGCCAGCAGTTTTACAGGGGGGAAAACCCAGTACTTC. Protein: CASSFTGGKTQYF.

This rearrangement joins TRBV28 to TRBJ2-2, with 13 bases matching TRBD2. Germline trimming cut 5 bases from V and 4 bases from J; bases unmatched to any gene: 13. Germline CDR1 reads MDHEN; CDR2 reads SYDVKM. The CDR3 is 19 residues long. The CDR3, as DNA: TGTGCCAGCAGTGCAACTAGCGGGAGGGCCATTTATCTCACCGGGGAGCTGTTTTTT. This codes for CASSATSGRAIYLTGELFF.

V gene TRBV12-5 combines with J gene TRBJ1-4, with TRBD1 matching 8 bases. J was trimmed by 0 bases and V by 5 bases; bases with no gene match: 5. The CDR3 has 16 residues. Germline V gives CDR1 LGHNT, CDR2 FRNRAP. As DNA, the CDR3 is TGTGCTAGTGGTAAGGGACAGGCTGCAACTAATGAAAAACTGTTTTTT. It translates to CASGKGQAATNEKLFF.

The chain recombines TRBV6-1 with TRBJ1-5; D may be TRBD1 (6 bases). The length of the CDR3 is 14 residues. Per germline, CDR1 MNHNS and CDR2 SASEGT. V gave up 6 bases and J gave up 7 bases, with 16 bases separating them. CDR3 loop: CASSPRGAVQPQHF. CDR3 in DNA: TGTGCCAGCAGCCCCCGGGGGGCGGTGCAGCCCCAGCATTTT.

The J gene is TRBJ1-1, the V gene TRBV23-1; no clear D gene. TRBV23-1 is noted as an ORF with a role that remains uncertain. V lost 5 bases to trimming and J lost 6 bases, with 7 bases between them. The length of the CDR3 is 11 residues. The CDR3 nucleotides are TGCGCCAGCAGTAAGAAAGCTGAAGCTTTCTTT. Amino acid sequence: CASSKKAEAFF.

This clone was seen just once. The chain is built from TRBV5-5 and TRBJ1-5, with a weak D call TRBD1 (5 bases). CDR1 is SGHKS, CDR2 YYEKEE, per germline (reference sequence). The CDR3 length is 15 residues. Deletions cut 5 bases from V and 0 bases from J, with 12 bases between. CDR3 in DNA: TGTGCCAGCAGTTATGACAGATATAGCAATCAGCCCCAGCATTTT. Translated: CASSYDRYSNQPQHF.

This clone was observed a single time. This rearrangement joins TRBV18 to TRBJ2-5; 11 positions match TRBD2. V was pared by 1 base and J by 4 bases, with 2 bases of the junction left unmatched. Germline CDR1 is KGHSH and CDR2 is LQKENI. The CDR3 loop spans 15 amino acids. CDR3 loop: CASSPRLAGRETQYF. The CDR3, as DNA: TGTGCCAGCTCACCACGACTAGCGGGAAGAGAGACCCAGTACTTC.

The chain recombines TRBV18 with TRBJ1-1; 9 nucleotides agree with TRBD1. Germline CDR1 KGHSH, CDR2 LQKENI. There are 16 residues in the CDR3. V lost 3 bases, J lost 0 bases, and 5 bases stayed unmatched. The DNA of the CDR3 is TGTGCCAGCTCACCCATGGGGACAGGGCTGAACACTGAAGCTTTCTTT. This codes for CASSPMGTGLNTEAFF.

This chain uses TRBV28 with TRBJ2-7; D may be TRBD1 (5 bases). Trimming pared 4 bases from V and 2 bases from J, leaving 15 bases between. The germline V gene encodes CDR1 MDHEN and CDR2 SYDVKM. The CDR3 runs to 15 residues. The DNA of the CDR3 is TGTGCCAGCAGTTCCCTGACAGAGTCCCCCTACGAGCAGTACTTC. Protein sequence: CASSSLTESPYEQYF.

The chain combines TRBV19 with TRBJ2-7; 14 nucleotides agree with TRBD2. Germline lookup yields CDR1 LNHDA and CDR2 SQIVND (reference sequence). CDR3 length equals 16 residues. V was pared by 9 bases and J by 2 bases, with 9 bases of the junction left unmatched. The CDR3 DNA follows: TGTGCCAGCCGGGGACTAGCGGGAGTGGGTGCCTACGAGCAGTACTTC. It translates to CASRGLAGVGAYEQYF.